This T cell receptor (beta chain) was observed in a study of breast tumors, draining lymph nodes, adjacent tissues. This clonotype was detected many times. Its antigen is not known. Whole-study findings and limits: Most tumor T cells seemingly derive from lymph node, then expand in tumor. Data only fit, rather than demonstrated, lymph node origin of most tumor T cells. Tumor repertoires ranked between lymph nodes and nontumor tissue in diversity, with V and J gene preferences. Tumor and nontumor repertoires were significantly more similar in luminal-like than in basal-like breast cancer.

Axillary draining lymph nodes of breast cancer patients supplied the node samples. TCRdb called the multiplex PCR reads again in MiXCR, with one record for every CDR3 protein. The sample contains around 300,000 distinct CDR3 sequences, 30% of which appear only once. This CDR3 has 15 amino acids. V dropped 5 bases and J dropped 5 bases, with 16 bases sitting between them. In germline, CDR1 is LNHDA, CDR2 SQIVND (reference sequence). Sequencing input: axillary lymph node tissue. The sequence came from a female donor with breast cancer. Some clones in this sample may be carry-over from other donors' samples. V is TRBV19 and J is TRBJ2-1; a weak D match, TRBD2 (6 bases). The CDR3 sequence is CASSEAGARHNEQFF. The CDR3 DNA reads TGTGCCAGTAGTGAAGCGGGTGCCAGGCACAATGAGCAGTTCTTC.